This is a list of T cell receptor beta chains from one sample in a study of blood T cell repertoires in COVID-19. Profiling relied on immunoSEQ multiplex PCR, and the TCRdb table lists in-frame clones only, not all of them. This sample has about 260,000 clones, with around 84% found just once. Sequenced: peripheral blood. These receptors came from a woman aged 55 to 70 with COVID-19, enrolled during active disease. The CDR3 runs from the conserved cysteine through the conserved F or W. Each record gives: CDR3 protein, CDR3 DNA, J gene, V gene, D gene, clone size. D genes are given only for firm matches. Some rows mark clone size as missing; the rest say once, few, many or name a class of expanded clone.

CDR3: CASSQSLERTAYNEQFF
DNA: TGCGCCAGCAGTCAATCCCTTGAGCGGACCGCCTACAATGAGCAGTTCTTC
J: TRBJ2-1
V: TRBV23-1
D: .
size: .

CDR3: CASSHRDSYGYTF
DNA: TGTGCCAGCAGCCACCGGGACAGCTATGGCTACACCTTC
J: TRBJ1-2
V: TRBV9
D: TRBD1
size: once

CDR3: CASSLAQTGGNNQPQHF
DNA: TGTGCCAGCAGCTTAGCACAGACAGGGGGAAACAATCAGCCCCAGCATTTT
J: TRBJ1-5
V: TRBV7-8
D: TRBD1
size: .

CDR3: CASSLSSGTRKRDRELFF
DNA: TGTGCCAGCAGTTTATCCTCCGGGACTAGAAAACGCGACCGGGAGCTGTTTTTT
J: TRBJ2-2
V: TRBV28
D: TRBD2
size: .

CDR3: CASSWSTEAFF
DNA: TGTGCCAGCAGTTGGAGCACTGAAGCTTTCTTT
J: TRBJ1-1
V: TRBV6-2/TRBV6-3
D: .
size: .

CDR3: CASSQGTGGSTDTQYF
DNA: TGTGCCAGCAGCCAAGGGACAGGGGGCAGCACAGATACGCAGTATTTT
J: TRBJ2-3
V: TRBV11-3
D: TRBD1
size: .

CDR3: CASSAGLAGVSYEQYF
DNA: TGTGCCAGCAGCGCCGGACTAGCGGGAGTCTCCTACGAGCAGTACTTC
J: TRBJ2-7
V: TRBV5-4
D: TRBD2
size: .

CDR3: CASSERQVNQPQHF
DNA: TGTGCCAGCAGTGAAAGGCAGGTCAATCAGCCCCAGCATTTT
J: TRBJ1-5
V: TRBV2
D: .
size: .

CDR3: CASRYPYNEQFF
DNA: TGTGCCAGTAGATACCCCTACAATGAGCAGTTCTTC
J: TRBJ2-1
V: TRBV25-1
D: .
size: .

CDR3: CATSREGDRGYEQFF
DNA: TGTGCCACCAGCAGAGAAGGGGACAGGGGGTATGAGCAGTTCTTC
J: TRBJ2-1
V: TRBV15
D: TRBD1
size: .

CDR3: CASSTGTGGLWPQHF
DNA: TGTGCCAGCAGTACCGGGACAGGGGGCCTATGGCCCCAGCATTTT
J: TRBJ1-5
V: TRBV28
D: TRBD1
size: .

CDR3: CASMRGQRGYTF
DNA: TGTGCCAGTATGCGGGGGCAGAGGGGCTACACCTTC
J: TRBJ1-2
V: TRBV19
D: .
size: .

CDR3: CASSTRTGGSDQPQHF
DNA: TGTGCCAGCTCAACCCGGACAGGGGGCAGCGATCAGCCCCAGCATTTT
J: TRBJ1-5
V: TRBV18
D: TRBD1
size: .

CDR3: CATSNLTYEQYF
DNA: TGTGCCACCAGCAACCTAACCTACGAGCAGTACTTC
J: TRBJ2-7
V: TRBV15
D: .
size: .

CDR3: CASSLGLSTDTQYF
DNA: TGTGCCAGCAGCTTGGGACTTTCTACAGATACGCAGTATTTT
J: TRBJ2-3
V: TRBV7-9
D: .
size: .

CDR3: CASSLEFDGRGSGYTF
DNA: TGTGCCAGCAGCTTAGAATTCGATGGCAGGGGGTCAGGCTACACCTTC
J: TRBJ1-2
V: TRBV7-2
D: TRBD1
size: once

CDR3: CASSLSSGSKSYEQYF
DNA: TGTGCCAGCAGCTTATCGAGCGGGAGTAAGTCCTACGAGCAGTACTTC
J: TRBJ2-7
V: TRBV7-9
D: TRBD2
size: once

CDR3: CASSYWTSRNTGELFF
DNA: TGTGCCAGCAGCTACTGGACTAGCAGGAACACCGGGGAGCTGTTTTTT
J: TRBJ2-2
V: TRBV7-2
D: TRBD2
size: .

CDR3: CASSHRLSYNEQFF
DNA: TGTGCCAGCAGTCACAGGTTATCCTACAATGAGCAGTTCTTC
J: TRBJ2-1
V: TRBV25-1
D: .
size: .

CDR3: CASSTSGRVLEVWKLFF
DNA: TGTGCCAGCAGCACCAGTGGGAGGGTTTTGGAAGTTTGGAAACTGTTTTTT
J: TRBJ1-4
V: TRBV11-2
D: .
size: .

CDR3: CASTRGPYEQYF
DNA: TGTGCCAGCACTCGCGGGCCTTACGAGCAGTACTTC
J: TRBJ2-7
V: TRBV12-3/TRBV12-4
D: .
size: .

CDR3: CASSPDRDTGELFF
DNA: TGTGCCAGCAGCCCCGACAGGGACACCGGGGAGCTGTTTTTT
J: TRBJ2-2
V: TRBV7-7
D: TRBD1
size: once

CDR3: CATSDSTSGTSYEQFF
DNA: TGTGCCACCAGTGATTCTACATCCGGGACTAGCTATGAGCAGTTCTTC
J: TRBJ2-1
V: TRBV24-1
D: TRBD2
size: .

CDR3: CASSSRGRTGRTYNEQFF
DNA: TGTGCCAGCAGCAGTCGCGGGAGAACGGGAAGGACCTACAATGAGCAGTTCTTC
J: TRBJ2-1
V: TRBV21-1
D: .
size: .

CDR3: CASSWGLGGGNEQYF
DNA: TGTGCCAGCAGCTGGGGCCTAGGCGGCGGGAACGAGCAGTACTTC
J: TRBJ2-7
V: TRBV5-6
D: .
size: .

CDR3: CASSLVGVVREQYF
DNA: TGTGCCAGCAGTTTGGTGGGAGTAGTACGCGAGCAGTACTTC
J: TRBJ2-7
V: TRBV28
D: .
size: .

CDR3: CASSLSREGETQYF
DNA: TGTGCCAGCAGCCTCTCAAGGGAGGGGGAGACCCAGTACTTC
J: TRBJ2-5
V: TRBV14
D: TRBD2
size: once

CDR3: CASSVISGAADTQYF
DNA: TGTGCCAGCAGTGTAATTAGCGGAGCGGCTGATACGCAGTATTTT
J: TRBJ2-3
V: TRBV25-1
D: .
size: .

CDR3: CASSYGTGVATNEKLFF
DNA: TGTGCCAGCAGTTACGGGACAGGCGTTGCAACTAATGAAAAACTGTTTTTT
J: TRBJ1-4
V: TRBV2
D: TRBD1
size: .

CDR3: CASSESGRETQYF
DNA: TGTGCCAGCAGTGAGTCAGGTCGGGAGACCCAGTACTTC
J: TRBJ2-5
V: TRBV6-1
D: .
size: .

CDR3: CASSGGVGGYTF
DNA: TGTGCCAGCAGTGGCGGGGTCGGTGGCTACACCTTC
J: TRBJ1-2
V: TRBV25-1
D: .
size: .

CDR3: CASSLGGQSHGYTF
DNA: TGCGCCAGCAGCTTGGGGGGACAGTCACATGGCTACACCTTC
J: TRBJ1-2
V: TRBV5-1
D: TRBD1
size: .

CDR3: CARNGTVERFQPQHF
DNA: TGTGCCAGAAATGGGACAGTGGAACGTTTTCAGCCCCAGCATTTT
J: TRBJ1-5
V: TRBV7-9
D: TRBD1
size: .

CDR3: CASSSRDFQRGHEQYF
DNA: TGTGCCAGCAGCAGCCGGGACTTTCAGCGGGGCCACGAGCAGTACTTC
J: TRBJ2-7
V: TRBV21-1
D: .
size: .

CDR3: CASSLVHFSGRSYEQYF
DNA: TGTGCCAGCAGCTTAGTCCATTTTTCGGGGAGATCCTACGAGCAGTACTTC
J: TRBJ2-7
V: TRBV7-8
D: .
size: .

CDR3: CSVGSSGGRYEQFF
DNA: TGCAGCGTTGGGTCTAGCGGGGGGAGGTATGAGCAGTTCTTC
J: TRBJ2-1
V: TRBV29-1
D: TRBD2
size: .

CDR3: CAISESTSHLGGNEQFF
DNA: TGTGCCATCAGTGAGTCTACTAGCCATCTAGGTGGGAATGAGCAGTTCTTC
J: TRBJ2-1
V: TRBV10-3
D: .
size: .

CDR3: CASSQALPRQGRYEQYF
DNA: TGCGCCAGCAGCCAAGCCCTCCCCCGACAGGGGCGGTACGAGCAGTACTTC
J: TRBJ2-7
V: TRBV4-3
D: TRBD1
size: .

CDR3: CASSSGSSYNSPLHF
DNA: TGTGCCAGCAGCTCCGGGAGCTCCTATAATTCACCCCTCCACTTT
J: TRBJ1-6
V: TRBV28
D: .
size: .

CDR3: CASSYGRGYEQYF
DNA: TGTGCCAGCAGCTACGGCAGGGGCTACGAGCAGTACTTC
J: TRBJ2-7
V: TRBV7-3
D: .
size: .

CDR3: CASSLGVAGQGETQYF
DNA: TGTGCCAGCAGCTTAGGAGTAGCGGGGCAGGGGGAGACCCAGTACTTC
J: TRBJ2-5
V: TRBV7-2
D: TRBD2
size: .

CDR3: CASGPTGETQYF
DNA: TGTGCTAGTGGTCCCACGGGTGAGACCCAGTACTTC
J: TRBJ2-5
V: TRBV12-5
D: .
size: .

CDR3: CASSSWTSGPSTDTQYF
DNA: TGTGCCAGCAGTTCCTGGACTAGCGGGCCTAGCACAGATACGCAGTATTTT
J: TRBJ2-3
V: TRBV27
D: TRBD2
size: .

CDR3: CASSSGSGTQYF
DNA: TGTGCCAGCAGCTCAGGTTCTGGGACCCAGTACTTC
J: TRBJ2-5
V: TRBV7-3
D: .
size: .